The rows below give T cell receptor beta chains drawn from one sample of a study of glioma-infiltrating T cells after dendritic cell vaccination. Sequencing was performed with immunoSEQ multiplex PCR; in TCRdb, only in-frame clones are kept and a portion is missing. Of about 24,000 clones listed, roughly nine tenths are singletons. Sample: blood, taken after dendritic cell vaccination. The receptors here all came from a human donor with glioblastoma. Each CDR3 is given with its conserved first and last residue. The D gene is left open where the match is weak. Where a row states a size, it is once, few, many or the class of an expanded clone; other rows omit it.

clone size: .
V gene: TRBV6-5
J gene: TRBJ1-1
D gene: .
CDR3 DNA: TGTGCCAGCAGTTCCGTGGGGGGGCGGAGCACTGAAGCTTTCTTT
CDR3 protein: CASSSVGGRSTEAFF

clone size: .
V gene: TRBV7-9
J gene: TRBJ2-5
D gene: .
CDR3 DNA: TGTGCTAGCAGCCGATTGGTCCGGGGGGAGACCCAGTACTTC
CDR3 protein: CASSRLVRGETQYF

clone size: .
V gene: TRBV7-9
J gene: TRBJ2-2
D gene: TRBD2
CDR3 DNA: TGTGCCAGCAGTTCGTCGGGGGGGCGCACCGGGGAGCTGTTTTTT
CDR3 protein: CASSSSGGRTGELFF

clone size: .
V gene: TRBV27
J gene: TRBJ1-2
D gene: .
CDR3 DNA: TGTGCCAGCAGTCGCAACAGACAGGAAAACTATGGCTACACCTTC
CDR3 protein: CASSRNRQENYGYTF

clone size: .
V gene: TRBV7-2
J gene: TRBJ1-3
D gene: .
CDR3 DNA: TGTGCCAGCAGCCCGGATGGGGCTGCAGTTGCTGGAAACACCATATATTTT
CDR3 protein: CASSPDGAAVAGNTIYF

clone size: .
V gene: TRBV5-4
J gene: TRBJ2-3
D gene: .
CDR3 DNA: TGTGCCCTGAGGCGGGACACAGATACGCAGTATTTT
CDR3 protein: CALRRDTDTQYF

clone size: .
V gene: TRBV7-8
J gene: TRBJ1-6
D gene: .
CDR3 DNA: TGTGCCAGCAGCTTAGCGTCCGGGAGAGGAGATTCACCCCTCCACTTT
CDR3 protein: CASSLASGRGDSPLHF

clone size: once
V gene: TRBV6-6
J gene: TRBJ2-1
D gene: TRBD2
CDR3 DNA: TGTGCCAGCAGTAATAGCGGGGGGGACAATGAGCAGTTCTTC
CDR3 protein: CASSNSGGDNEQFF

clone size: .
V gene: TRBV5-1
J gene: TRBJ1-6
D gene: .
CDR3 DNA: TGCGCCAGCAGCCAAACAGGCCTAAGCCTTAATTCACCCCTCCACTTT
CDR3 protein: CASSQTGLSLNSPLHF

clone size: .
V gene: TRBV19
J gene: TRBJ1-6
D gene: .
CDR3 DNA: TGTGCCAGTAGTTTTGCGGGTTACGACTCCCCCCTCCACTTT
CDR3 protein: CASSFAGYDSPLHF

clone size: .
V gene: TRBV27
J gene: TRBJ2-5
D gene: .
CDR3 DNA: TGTGCCAGCAGTTTGAGGCGGAAAGAGACCCAGTACTTC
CDR3 protein: CASSLRRKETQYF

clone size: .
V gene: TRBV4-2
J gene: TRBJ1-1
D gene: .
CDR3 DNA: TGTGCCAGCAGCCAATTAGGATTTTCGGGAGAAATGAACACTGAAGCTTTCTTT
CDR3 protein: CASSQLGFSGEMNTEAFF